The clone carrying this TCR beta chain was seen many times. What it recognizes is unknown. The CDR3 totals 16 residues. Trimming shortened V by 0 bases and J by 1 base, and 12 bases separated the two germline ends. These data originate in a study of human T cells and chemical hapten exposure. Study-level information: Patch tests put 0.01% DPC on the upper back, and the results were checked at 6 days. Predominantly women, the patients had alopecia areata, totalis or universalis. Study results and caveats: Sensitizing with DPC caused no change in TCRs above 1 in 1000 frequency. There was a positive correlation between PT1 expanded TCR counts and patch test score.

TCRdb re-derived calls from the RACE reads in MiXCR, one entry per CDR3 protein. This sample has around 27,000 distinct CDR3 sequences, with more than 5% found just once. The time point here: patch test 3, about 24 weeks after DPC sensitization. Sample treatment: therapeutic diphenylcyclopropenone sensitization with weekly scalp DPC. Sequencing was performed on whole blood, taken in connection with sensitization to the hapten diphenylcyclopropenone (DPC). This sequence originates from a man aged 30 to 45 with alopecia areata. Some clones in this sample may be carry-over from other donors' samples. V and J are TRBV12-3 or TRBV12-4 and TRBJ1-1; D not certain. DNA of the CDR3: TGTGCCAGCAGTTTAGCGGGTAGCGGACGGAACACTGAAGCTTTCTTT. Translating gives CASSLAGSGRNTEAFF.